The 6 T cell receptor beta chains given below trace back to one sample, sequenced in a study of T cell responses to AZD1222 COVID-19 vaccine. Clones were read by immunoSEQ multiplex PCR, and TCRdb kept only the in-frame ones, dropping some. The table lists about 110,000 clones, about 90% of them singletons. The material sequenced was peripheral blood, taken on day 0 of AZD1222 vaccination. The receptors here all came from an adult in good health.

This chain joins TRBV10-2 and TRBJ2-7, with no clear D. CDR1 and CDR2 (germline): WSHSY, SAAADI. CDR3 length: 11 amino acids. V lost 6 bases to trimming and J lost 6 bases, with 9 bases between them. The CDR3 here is CASRDLSEQYF. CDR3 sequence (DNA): TGCGCCAGCAGGGACCTTTCCGAGCAGTACTTC.

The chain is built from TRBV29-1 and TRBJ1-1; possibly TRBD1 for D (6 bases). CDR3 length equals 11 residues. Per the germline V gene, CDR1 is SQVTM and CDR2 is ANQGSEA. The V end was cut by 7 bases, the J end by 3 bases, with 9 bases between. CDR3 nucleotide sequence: TGCAGCGGCAACAGGGACACTGAAGCTTTCTTT. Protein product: CSGNRDTEAFF.

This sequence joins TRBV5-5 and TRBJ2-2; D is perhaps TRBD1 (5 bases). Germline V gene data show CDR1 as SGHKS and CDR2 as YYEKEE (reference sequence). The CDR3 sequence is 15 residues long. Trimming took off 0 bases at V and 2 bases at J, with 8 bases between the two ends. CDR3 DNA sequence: TGTGCCAGCAGCTTGGGACAGAGTAACACCGGGGAGCTGTTTTTT. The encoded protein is CASSLGQSNTGELFF.

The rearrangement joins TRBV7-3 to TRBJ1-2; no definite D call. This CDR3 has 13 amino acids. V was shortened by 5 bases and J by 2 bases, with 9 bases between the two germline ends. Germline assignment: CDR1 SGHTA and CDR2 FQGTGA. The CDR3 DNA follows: TGTGCCAGCAGCCCACTGGGGAACTATGGCTACACCTTC. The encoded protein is CASSPLGNYGYTF.

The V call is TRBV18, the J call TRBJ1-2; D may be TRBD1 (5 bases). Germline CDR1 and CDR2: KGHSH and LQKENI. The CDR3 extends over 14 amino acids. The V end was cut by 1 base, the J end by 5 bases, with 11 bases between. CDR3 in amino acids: CASSPRDGVYGYTF. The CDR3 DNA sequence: TGTGCCAGCTCACCACGGGACGGAGTTTATGGCTACACCTTC.

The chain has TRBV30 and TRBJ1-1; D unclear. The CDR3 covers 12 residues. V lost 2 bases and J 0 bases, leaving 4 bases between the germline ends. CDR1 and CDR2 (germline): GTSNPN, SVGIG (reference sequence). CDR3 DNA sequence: TGTGCCTGGAGTCCAATGAACACTGAAGCTTTCTTT. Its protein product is CAWSPMNTEAFF.